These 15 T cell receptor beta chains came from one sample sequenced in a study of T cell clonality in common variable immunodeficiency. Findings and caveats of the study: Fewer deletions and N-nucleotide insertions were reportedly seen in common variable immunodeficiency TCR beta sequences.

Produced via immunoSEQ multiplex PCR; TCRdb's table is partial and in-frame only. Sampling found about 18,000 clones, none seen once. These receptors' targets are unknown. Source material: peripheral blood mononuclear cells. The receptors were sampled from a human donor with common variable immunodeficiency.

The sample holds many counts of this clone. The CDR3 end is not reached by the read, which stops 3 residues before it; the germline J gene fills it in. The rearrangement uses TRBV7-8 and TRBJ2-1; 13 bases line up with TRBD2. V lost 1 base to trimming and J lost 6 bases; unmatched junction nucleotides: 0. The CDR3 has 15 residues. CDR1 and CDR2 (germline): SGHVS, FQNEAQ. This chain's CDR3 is CASSLGTSGGNEQFF. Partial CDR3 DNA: TGTGCCAGCAGCTTAGGGACTAGCGGGGGCAATGAG.

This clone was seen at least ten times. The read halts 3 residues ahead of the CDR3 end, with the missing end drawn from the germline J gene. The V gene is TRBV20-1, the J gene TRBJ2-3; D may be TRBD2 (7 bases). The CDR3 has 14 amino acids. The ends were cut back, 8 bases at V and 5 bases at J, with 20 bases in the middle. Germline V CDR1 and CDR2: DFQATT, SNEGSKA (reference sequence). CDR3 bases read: TGCAGTCTACAACGGGGGGCCCTCGGAGATACG. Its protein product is CSLQRGALGDT. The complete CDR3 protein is CSLQRGALGDTQYF.

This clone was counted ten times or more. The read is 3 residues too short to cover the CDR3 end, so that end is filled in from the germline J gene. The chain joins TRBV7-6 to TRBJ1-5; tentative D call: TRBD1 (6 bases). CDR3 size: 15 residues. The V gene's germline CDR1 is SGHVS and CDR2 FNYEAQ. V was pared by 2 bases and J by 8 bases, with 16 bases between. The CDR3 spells CASSLTPDRLEPQHF. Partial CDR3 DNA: TGTGCCAGCAGCTTAACCCCTGACAGGTTAGAGCCC.

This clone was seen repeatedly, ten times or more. Incomplete CDR3 DNA: TGCGCCAGCAGCTTGGAGGGGACTAGCGGGATCTCCTACAATGAG. It translates to CASSLEGTSGISYNE. The entire CDR3 reads CASSLEGTSGISYNEQFF. The V call is TRBV5-1, the J call TRBJ2-1; 13 positions match TRBD2. The DNA ends 3 residues before the CDR3 does, and the rest of the CDR3 is filled in from the germline J gene. Unmatched junction bases numbered 3, after V lost 0 bases and J lost 0 bases. This CDR3 region has 18 residues. CDR1 and CDR2 (germline): SGHRS, YFSETQ.

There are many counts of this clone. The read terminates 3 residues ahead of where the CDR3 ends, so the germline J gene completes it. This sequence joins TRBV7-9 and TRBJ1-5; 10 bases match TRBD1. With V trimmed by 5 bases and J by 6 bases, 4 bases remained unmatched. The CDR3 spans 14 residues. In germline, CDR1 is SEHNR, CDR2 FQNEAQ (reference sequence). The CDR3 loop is CASSSGQGGQPQHF. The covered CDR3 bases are TGTGCCAGCAGCAGTGGACAGGGGGGTCAGCCC. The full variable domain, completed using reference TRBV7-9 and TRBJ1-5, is DTGVSQNPRHKITKRGQNVTFRCDPISEHNRLYWYRQTLGQGPEFLTYFQNEAQLEKSRLLSDRFSAERPKGSFSTLEIQRTEQGDSAMYLCASSSGQGGQPQHFGDGTRLSIL.

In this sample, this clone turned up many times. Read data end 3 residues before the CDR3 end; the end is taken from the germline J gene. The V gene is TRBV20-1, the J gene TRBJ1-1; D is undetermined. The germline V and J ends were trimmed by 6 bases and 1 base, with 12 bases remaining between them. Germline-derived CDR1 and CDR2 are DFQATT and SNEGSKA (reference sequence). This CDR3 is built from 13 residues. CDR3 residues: CSAATLSNTEAFF. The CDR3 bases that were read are TGCAGTGCGGCGACACTCTCGAACACTGAA.

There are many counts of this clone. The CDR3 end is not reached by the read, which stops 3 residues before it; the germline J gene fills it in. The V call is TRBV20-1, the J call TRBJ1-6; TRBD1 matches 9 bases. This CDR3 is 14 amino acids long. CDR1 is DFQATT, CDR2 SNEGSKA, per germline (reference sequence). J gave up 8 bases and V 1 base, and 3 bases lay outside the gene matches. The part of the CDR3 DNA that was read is TGCAGTGCTAGAGCCGGACAGGGGTATTCACCC. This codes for CSARAGQGYSP. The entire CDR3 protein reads CSARAGQGYSPLHF.

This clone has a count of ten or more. CDR3 region: CATSRDWGQDEQYF. The covered CDR3 bases are TGTGCCACCAGCAGAGATTGGGGGCAAGACGAG. V gene TRBV15 combines with J gene TRBJ2-7, with D possibly matching TRBD1 (6 bases). Sequencing ends 3 residues short of the CDR3 end; the germline J gene provides the rest. The CDR3 has 14 amino acids. V was shortened by 0 bases and J by 5 bases, with 11 bases between the two germline ends. CDR1 and CDR2 from the germline V gene are LNHNV and YYDKDF (reference sequence).

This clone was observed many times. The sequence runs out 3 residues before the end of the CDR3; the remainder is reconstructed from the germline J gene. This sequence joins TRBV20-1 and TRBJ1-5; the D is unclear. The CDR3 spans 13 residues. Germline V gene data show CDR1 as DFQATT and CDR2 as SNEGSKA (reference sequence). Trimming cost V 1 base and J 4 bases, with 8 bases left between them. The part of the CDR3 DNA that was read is TGCAGTGCTAGAGGGGCAGGAAATCAGCCC. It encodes CSARGAGNQP. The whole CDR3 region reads CSARGAGNQPQHF.

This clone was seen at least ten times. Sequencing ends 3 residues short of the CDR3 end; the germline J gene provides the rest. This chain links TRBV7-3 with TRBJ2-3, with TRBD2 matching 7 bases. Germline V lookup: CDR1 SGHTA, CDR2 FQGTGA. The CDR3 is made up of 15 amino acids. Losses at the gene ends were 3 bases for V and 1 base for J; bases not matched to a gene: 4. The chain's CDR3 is CASSFDTSGTDTQYF. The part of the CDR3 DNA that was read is TGTGCCAGCAGCTTCGATACTAGCGGCACAGATACG.

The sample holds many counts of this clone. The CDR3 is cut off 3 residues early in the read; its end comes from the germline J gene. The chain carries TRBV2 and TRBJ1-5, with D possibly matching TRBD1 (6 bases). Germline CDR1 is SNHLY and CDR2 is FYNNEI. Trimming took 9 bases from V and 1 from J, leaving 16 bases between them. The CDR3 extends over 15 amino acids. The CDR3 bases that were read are TGTGCCAGTCAGGGGCGCAGGGGCAGCAATCAGCCC. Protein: CASQGRRGSNQP. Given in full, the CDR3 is CASQGRRGSNQPQHF. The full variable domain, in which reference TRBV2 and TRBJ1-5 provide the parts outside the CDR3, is EPEVTQTPSHQVTQMGQEVILRCVPISNHLYFYWYRQILGQKVEFLVSFYNNEISEKSEIFDDQFSVERPDGSNFTLKIRSTKLEDSAMYFCASQGRRGSNQPQHFGDGTRLSIL.

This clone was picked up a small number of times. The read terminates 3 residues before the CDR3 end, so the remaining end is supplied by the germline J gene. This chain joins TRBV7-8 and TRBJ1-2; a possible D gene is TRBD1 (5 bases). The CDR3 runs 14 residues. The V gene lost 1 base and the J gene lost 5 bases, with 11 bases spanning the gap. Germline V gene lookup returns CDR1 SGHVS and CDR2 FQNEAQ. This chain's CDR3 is CASSLEGVRYGYTF. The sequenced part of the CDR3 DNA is TGTGCCAGCAGCTTAGAAGGGGTTAGATATGGC. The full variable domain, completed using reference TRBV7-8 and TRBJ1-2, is GAGVSQSPRYKVAKRGQDVALRCDPISGHVSLFWYQQALGQGPEFLTYFQNEAQLDKSGLPSDRFFAERPEGSVSTLKIQRTQQEDSAVYLCASSLEGVRYGYTFGSGTRLTVV.

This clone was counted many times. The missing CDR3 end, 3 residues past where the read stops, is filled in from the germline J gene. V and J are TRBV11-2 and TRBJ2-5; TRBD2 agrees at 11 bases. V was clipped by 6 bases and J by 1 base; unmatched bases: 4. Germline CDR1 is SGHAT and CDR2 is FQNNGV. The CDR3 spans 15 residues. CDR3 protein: CASRRGLAAQETQYF. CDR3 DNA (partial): TGTGCCAGCAGGCGGGGACTAGCGGCCCAAGAGACC.

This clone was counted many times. CDR3 DNA (partial): TGTGCCAGCAGCGTTATCGGTAGTTTAACTGAA. Its translation is CASSVIGSLTE. The full CDR3 sequence reads CASSVIGSLTEAFF. This rearrangement joins TRBV14 to TRBJ1-1; D not resolved. The read falls 3 residues short of the CDR3 end, and the missing part is taken from the germline J gene. Germline V gives CDR1 SGHDN, CDR2 FVKESK. The CDR3 contains 14 residues. V shed 5 bases and J shed 5 bases, with 15 bases lying between them.

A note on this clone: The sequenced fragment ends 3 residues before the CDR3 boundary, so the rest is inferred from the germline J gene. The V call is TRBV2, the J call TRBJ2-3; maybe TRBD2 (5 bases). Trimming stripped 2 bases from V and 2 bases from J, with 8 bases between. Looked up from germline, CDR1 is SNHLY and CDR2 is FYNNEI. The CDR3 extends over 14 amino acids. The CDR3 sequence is CASSEISATDTQYF. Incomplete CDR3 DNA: TGTGCCAGCAGTGAAATTAGCGCCACAGATACG.